Shown below are 15 T cell receptor beta chains from a single sample sequenced in a study of blood T cell repertoires in COVID-19. TCRdb's table, derived via immunoSEQ multiplex PCR, lists solely in-frame clones and lacks some. Of under 450,000 clones in the sample, 80% to 90% were seen once. The specimen sequenced was peripheral blood. Receptors originate from a woman aged 60-75 years with COVID-19, enrolled during active disease.

Written as DNA, the CDR3 is TGCAGCGTTGCTCTAGCGGGGACCTACGAGCAGTACTTC. It encodes CSVALAGTYEQYF. The chain combines TRBV29-1 with TRBJ2-7, with 9 bases aligning to TRBD2. CDR1 is SQVTM and CDR2 is ANQGSEA in the germline V gene. The J segment lost 2 bases and the V segment lost 4 bases, leaving 3 bases of the junction unmatched. CDR3 length: 13 residues.

J is TRBJ1-4 and V is TRBV25-1, with TRBD1 as a possible D gene (6 bases). Trimming took 6 bases from V and 4 from J, leaving 12 bases between them. Looked up from germline, CDR1 is MGHDK and CDR2 is SYGVNS. The CDR3 is 14 amino acids. The CDR3 coding sequence is TGTGCCAGCAGAGGGACACGCAGTAATGAAAAACTGTTTTTT. Translation: CASRGTRSNEKLFF.

This clone turned up a few times. The genes are TRBV18 and TRBJ1-2; D call uncertain. CDR3 size: 13 residues. CDR1 KGHSH and CDR2 LQKENI come from the germline V gene. Trimming took 3 bases from V and 6 from J, leaving 11 bases between them. CDR3 protein: CASSPQERDGYTF. Written as DNA, the CDR3 is TGTGCCAGCTCACCTCAGGAGAGGGATGGCTACACCTTC. The variable domain in full, with the rest retrieved from reference TRBV18 and TRBJ1-2, is NAGVMQNPRHLVRRRGQEARLRCSPMKGHSHVYWYRQLPEEGLKFMVYLQKENIIDESGMPKERFSAEFPKEGPSILRIQQVVRGDSAAYFCASSPQERDGYTFGSGTRLTVV.

This clone occurred a few times. The chain carries TRBV30 and TRBJ2-1; 10 nucleotides line up with TRBD2. Germline loops: CDR1 GTSNPN, CDR2 SVGIG (reference sequence). The J segment lost 10 bases and the V segment lost 6 bases, leaving 15 bases of the junction unmatched. This CDR3 is 15 amino acids long. Here the CDR3 reads CACWLSGGLPGEQFF. In nucleotides, the CDR3 is TGTGCCTGCTGGCTTAGCGGGGGGCTTCCTGGAGAGCAGTTCTTC.

The chain links TRBV4-1 to TRBJ1-2; weak D call: TRBD1 (6 bases). V was shortened by 3 bases and J by 3 bases, with 8 bases between the two germline ends. Per the germline V gene, CDR1 is MGHRA and CDR2 is YSYEKL. The CDR3 is 13 residues long. The CDR3 DNA sequence: TGCGCCAGCAGCCACACAGGGTACTATGGCTACACCTTC. It is translated as CASSHTGYYGYTF.

This chain connects TRBV28 to TRBJ1-2; D uncertain. Germline V gene lookup returns CDR1 MDHEN and CDR2 SYDVKM. The CDR3 totals 11 residues. The CDR3: CVTRANYGYTF. CDR3 sequence (DNA): TGTGTCACCCGAGCTAACTATGGCTACACCTTC.

The J gene is TRBJ2-3, the V gene TRBV7-3; the D gene is possibly TRBD1 (6 bases). With 5 bases removed from V and 3 bases from J, the gap between germline ends came to 15 bases. CDR1 and CDR2 (germline): SGHTA, FQGTGA. This CDR3 contains 15 residues. The CDR3: CASSRDRQRTDTQYF. For the CDR3, the DNA is TGTGCCAGCAGCCGTGACAGGCAGAGAACAGATACGCAGTATTTT.

The table lists this clone with a count of one. V usage is TRBV10-1 and J usage is TRBJ2-7, with TRBD2 matching over 8 bases. CDR3 length equals 13 residues. From germline, CDR1 is WNHNN and CDR2 SYGVQD (reference sequence). With 5 bases clipped from V and 3 bases from J, the junction kept 3 bases outside the gene matches. The CDR3 nucleotides read TGCGCCAGCAGTCCCCGGGAGGGCTACGAGCAGTACTTC. Translating gives CASSPREGYEQYF.

This clone was seen a single time. V is TRBV11-2 and J is TRBJ2-3; 8 bases line up with TRBD2. The CDR3 is 16 residues long. Losses at the gene ends were 1 base for V and 1 base for J; bases not matched to a gene: 4. Germline V gene data show CDR1 as SGHAT and CDR2 as FQNNGV. CDR3: CASSLVFSGGTDTQYF. For the CDR3, the DNA is TGTGCCAGCAGCTTAGTTTTTAGCGGGGGCACAGATACGCAGTATTTT.

The rearrangement uses TRBV19 and TRBJ1-1, with D possibly matching TRBD1 (6 bases). V was clipped by 2 bases and J by 0 bases, with 10 bases between them. The CDR3 is made up of 15 amino acids. CDR1 is LNHDA, CDR2 SQIVND, per germline (reference sequence). The CDR3 protein is CASSITGLMNTEAFF. The CDR3 bases are TGTGCCAGTAGTATAACAGGGCTCATGAACACTGAAGCTTTCTTT.

The V call is TRBV10-1, the J call TRBJ2-3; weak D call: TRBD2 (7 bases). This CDR3 spans 18 amino acids. V gave up 0 bases and J gave up 5 bases, with 21 bases separating them. CDR1 is WNHNN and CDR2 is SYGVQD in the germline V gene (reference sequence). The CDR3 region is CASSESKFGGARGDTQYF. CDR3 nucleotides: TGCGCCAGCAGTGAGTCCAAATTTGGGGGGGCGCGAGGAGATACGCAGTATTTT.

The chain links TRBV2 to TRBJ2-1; possible D gene TRBD1, 6 bases. The CDR3 runs 18 residues. CDR1 and CDR2 from the germline V gene are SNHLY and FYNNEI. V was trimmed by 3 bases and J by 3 bases, leaving 21 bases between them. The CDR3 bases are TGTGCCAGCAGTGACCCCGTTGACACAGGGAGCGACTACAATGAGCAGTTCTTC. It specifies CASSDPVDTGSDYNEQFF.

The rearrangement uses TRBV7-9 and TRBJ2-1; 9 positions agree with TRBD2. The CDR3 is 15 residues long. The trim removed 6 bases at V and 7 bases at J, leaving 10 bases unmatched. Looked up from germline, CDR1 is SEHNR and CDR2 is FQNEAQ (reference sequence). CDR3 bases: TGTGCCAGCAGTTACCGAATGACTAGCGGTAATGAGCAGTTCTTC. Its protein product is CASSYRMTSGNEQFF.

The rearrangement joins TRBV19 to TRBJ2-1, with 9 positions matching TRBD1. V lost 8 bases, J lost 7 bases, and 12 bases stayed unmatched. The CDR3 is 15 residues long. Germline CDR1 is LNHDA and CDR2 is SQIVND (reference sequence). The CDR3 protein is CASAGTGYIQNEQFF. The CDR3 DNA sequence: TGTGCCAGTGCCGGGACAGGGTACATACAGAATGAGCAGTTCTTC.

The genes are TRBV5-1 and TRBJ2-7; TRBD1 is a possible D gene (6 bases). The CDR3 is made up of 15 amino acids. V lost 3 bases and J lost 4, with 17 bases in between. Per the germline V gene, CDR1 is SGHRS and CDR2 is YFSETQ. The CDR3 bases are TGCGCCAGCAGCTACAATCAGGACAGCGTTTACGAGCAGTACTTC. Translated: CASSYNQDSVYEQYF.